This T cell receptor beta chain was captured in a study of CD8 T cells in ankylosing spondylitis. This clonotype was counted a few times. TCRdb itself ran the 5' RACE reads through MiXCR, one entry per CDR3 protein. The repertoire holds hundreds of thousands of distinct CDR3 sequences, 25% to 30% seen once, with more than 6.5% in the top ten. The CDR3 sequence is 18 residues long. Per germline, CDR1 SGHTA and CDR2 FQGNSA. Trimming left V 1 base short and J 3 bases short, with 19 bases between. The receptor's source is a male donor with ankylosing spondylitis or in good health (not recorded which). The V gene is TRBV7-2, the J gene TRBJ2-1, with D maybe TRBD1 (9 bases). Material: blood, either unsorted or a sorted T cell fraction (not recorded which). The chain's CDR3 is CASSLGRQGGLGYNEQFF. The DNA of the CDR3 is TGTGCCAGCAGCTTAGGGCGACAGGGGGGACTAGGCTACAATGAGCAGTTCTTC.